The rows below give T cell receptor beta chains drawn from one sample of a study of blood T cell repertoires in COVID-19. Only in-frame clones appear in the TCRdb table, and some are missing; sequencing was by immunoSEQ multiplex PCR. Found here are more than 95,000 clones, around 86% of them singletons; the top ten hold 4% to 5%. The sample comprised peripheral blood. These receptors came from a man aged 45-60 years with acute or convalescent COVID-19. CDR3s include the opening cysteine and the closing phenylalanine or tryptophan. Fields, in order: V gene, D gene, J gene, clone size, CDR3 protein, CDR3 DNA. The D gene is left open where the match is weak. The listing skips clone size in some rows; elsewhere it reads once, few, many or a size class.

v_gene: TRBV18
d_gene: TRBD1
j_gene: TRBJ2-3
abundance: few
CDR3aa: CASSPPGGADTQYF
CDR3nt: TGTGCCAGCTCACCACCAGGGGGCGCAGATACGCAGTATTTT

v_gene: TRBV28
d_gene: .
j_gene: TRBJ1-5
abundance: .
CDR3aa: CASSFRTAPIQPQHF
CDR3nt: TGTGCCAGCAGTTTTCGGACAGCCCCCATCCAGCCCCAGCATTTT

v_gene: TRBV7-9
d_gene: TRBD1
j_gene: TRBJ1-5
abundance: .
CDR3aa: CASSSGGTGNQPQHF
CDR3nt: TGTGCCAGCAGCTCAGGGGGCACGGGCAATCAGCCCCAGCATTTT

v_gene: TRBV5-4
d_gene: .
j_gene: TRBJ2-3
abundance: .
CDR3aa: CASSRPAGRTDTQYF
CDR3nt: TGTGCCAGCAGCCGGCCCGCGGGACGCACAGATACGCAGTATTTT

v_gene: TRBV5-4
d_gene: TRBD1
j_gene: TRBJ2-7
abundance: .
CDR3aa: CASSLGTGDIHEQYF
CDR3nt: TGTGCCAGCAGCTTGGGGACAGGGGATATTCACGAGCAGTACTTC

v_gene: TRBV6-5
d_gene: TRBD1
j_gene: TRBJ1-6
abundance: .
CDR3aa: CASSRRTGPDSPLHF
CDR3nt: TGTGCCAGCAGTAGGAGGACAGGCCCGGATTCACCCCTCCACTTT

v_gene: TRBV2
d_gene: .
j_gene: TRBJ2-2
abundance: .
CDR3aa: CASDRENTGELFF
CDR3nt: TGTGCCAGCGACAGAGAGAACACCGGGGAGCTGTTTTTT

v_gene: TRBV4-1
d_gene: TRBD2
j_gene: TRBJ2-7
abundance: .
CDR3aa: CASSQEGGSLYEQYF
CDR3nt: TGCGCCAGCAGCCAAGAGGGAGGGAGTCTCTACGAGCAGTACTTC

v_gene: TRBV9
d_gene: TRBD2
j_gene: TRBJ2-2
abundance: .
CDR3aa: CASSVAGSGRARRTGELFF
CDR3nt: TGTGCCAGCAGCGTAGCCGGGAGCGGGAGGGCCCGTCGTACCGGGGAGCTGTTTTTT

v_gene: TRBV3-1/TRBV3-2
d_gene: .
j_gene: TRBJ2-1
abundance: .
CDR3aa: CASSHLVGWNEQFF
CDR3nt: TGTGCCAGCAGCCATTTAGTCGGGTGGAATGAGCAGTTCTTC

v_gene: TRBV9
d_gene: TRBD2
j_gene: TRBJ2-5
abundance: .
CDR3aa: CASSPRRLAGGRQETQYF
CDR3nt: TGTGCCAGCAGCCCCCGGAGACTAGCGGGGGGGCGGCAAGAGACCCAGTACTTC

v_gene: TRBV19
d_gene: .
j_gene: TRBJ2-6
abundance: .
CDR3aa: CASTYLGARGANVLTF
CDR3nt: TGTGCCAGTACCTATTTGGGGGCGCGAGGGGCCAACGTCCTGACTTTC

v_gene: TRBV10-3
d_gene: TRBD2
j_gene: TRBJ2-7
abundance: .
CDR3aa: CAISGSGGGLYEQYF
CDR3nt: TGTGCCATCAGTGGGAGTGGGGGGGGACTGTACGAGCAGTACTTC

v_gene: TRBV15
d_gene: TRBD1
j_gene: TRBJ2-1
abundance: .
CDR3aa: CATSRVGDRVEEQFF
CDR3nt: TGTGCCACCAGCAGAGTAGGGGACAGGGTAGAGGAGCAGTTCTTC

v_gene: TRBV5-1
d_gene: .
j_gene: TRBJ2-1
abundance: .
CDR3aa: CASAGNNEQFF
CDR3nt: TGCGCCAGCGCAGGCAACAATGAGCAGTTCTTC

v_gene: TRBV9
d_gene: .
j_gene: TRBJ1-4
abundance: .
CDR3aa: CASSVAGNEKLFF
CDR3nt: TGTGCCAGCAGCGTAGCGGGTAATGAAAAACTGTTTTTT

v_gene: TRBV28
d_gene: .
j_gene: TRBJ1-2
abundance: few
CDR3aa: CASSLNYGYTF
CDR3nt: TGTGCCAGCAGTCTCAACTATGGCTACACCTTC

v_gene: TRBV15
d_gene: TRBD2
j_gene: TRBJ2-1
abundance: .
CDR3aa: CATSRGASGNNEQFF
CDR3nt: TGTGCCACCAGCAGAGGGGCTAGCGGGAACAATGAGCAGTTCTTC

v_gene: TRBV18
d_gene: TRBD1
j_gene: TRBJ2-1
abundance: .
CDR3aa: CASSPGSGDRSVF
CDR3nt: TGTGCCAGCTCACCAGGATCCGGGGACAGGTCGGTCTTC

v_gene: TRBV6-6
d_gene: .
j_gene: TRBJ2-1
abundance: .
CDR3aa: CASSYEPRPYLAEQFF
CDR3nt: TGTGCCAGCAGTTACGAGCCTCGTCCTTACCTTGCTGAGCAGTTCTTC

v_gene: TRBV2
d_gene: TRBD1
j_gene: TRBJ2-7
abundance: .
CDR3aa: CATRQGGSSYEQYF
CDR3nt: TGTGCCACCAGACAGGGGGGAAGCTCCTACGAGCAGTACTTC

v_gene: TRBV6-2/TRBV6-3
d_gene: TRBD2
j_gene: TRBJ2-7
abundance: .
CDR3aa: CASSYSVGGAYEQYF
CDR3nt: TGTGCCAGCAGTTACTCTGTCGGGGGGGCCTACGAGCAGTACTTC

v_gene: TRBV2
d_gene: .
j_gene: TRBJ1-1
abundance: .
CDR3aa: CASSESESTAFF
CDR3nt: TGTGCCAGCAGTGAATCGGAGAGTACAGCTTTCTTT

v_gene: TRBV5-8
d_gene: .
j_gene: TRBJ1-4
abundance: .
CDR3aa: CASSSPGKLREKLFF
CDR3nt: TGTGCCAGCAGCTCTCCCGGGAAGCTCCGCGAAAAACTGTTTTTT

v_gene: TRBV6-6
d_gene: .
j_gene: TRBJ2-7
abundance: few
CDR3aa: CASSPSTASYEQYF
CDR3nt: TGTGCCAGCAGTCCCTCGACTGCCTCCTACGAGCAGTACTTC

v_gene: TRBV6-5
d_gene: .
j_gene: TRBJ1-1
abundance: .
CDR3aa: CASSRQVGNTEAFF
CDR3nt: TGTGCCAGCAGTAGACAGGTGGGGAACACTGAAGCTTTCTTT

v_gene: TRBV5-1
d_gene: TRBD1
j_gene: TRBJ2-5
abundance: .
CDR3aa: CASSGTARETQYF
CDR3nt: TGCGCCAGCAGCGGGACAGCCCGGGAGACCCAGTACTTC

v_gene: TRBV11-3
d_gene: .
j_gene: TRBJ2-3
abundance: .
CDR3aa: CASSYDTAVSTDTQYF
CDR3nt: TGTGCCAGCAGCTATGATACAGCGGTGAGCACAGATACGCAGTATTTT

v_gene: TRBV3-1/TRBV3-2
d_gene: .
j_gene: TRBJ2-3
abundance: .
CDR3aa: CASSQDSITDTQYF
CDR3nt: TGTGCCAGCAGCCAAGATTCCATCACAGATACGCAGTATTTT

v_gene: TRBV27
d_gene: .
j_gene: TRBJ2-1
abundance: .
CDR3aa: CASRKDRRPGMIDEQFF
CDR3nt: TGTGCCAGCAGAAAAGATCGGAGGCCGGGCATGATCGATGAGCAGTTCTTC

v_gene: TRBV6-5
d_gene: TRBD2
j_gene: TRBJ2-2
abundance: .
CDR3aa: CATELAGGDTGELFF
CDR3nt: TGTGCCACCGAACTAGCGGGAGGGGACACCGGGGAGCTGTTTTTT

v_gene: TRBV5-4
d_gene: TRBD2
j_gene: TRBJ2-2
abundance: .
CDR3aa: CASSPPGGGAGELFF
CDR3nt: TGTGCCAGCAGCCCTCCGGGGGGGGGAGCCGGGGAGCTGTTTTTT

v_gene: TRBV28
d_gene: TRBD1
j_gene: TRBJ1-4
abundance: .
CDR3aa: CASSSRQGTHEKLFF
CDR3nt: TGTGCCAGCAGTTCCCGACAGGGAACTCATGAAAAACTGTTTTTT

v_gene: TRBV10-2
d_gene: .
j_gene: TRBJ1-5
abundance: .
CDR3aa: CASSVGGNQPQHF
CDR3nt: TGCGCCAGCAGTGTGGGGGGAAATCAGCCCCAGCATTTT

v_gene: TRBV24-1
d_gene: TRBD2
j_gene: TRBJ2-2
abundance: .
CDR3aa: CATSDRASGSLGELFF
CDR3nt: TGTGCCACCAGTGATAGGGCTAGCGGGAGTCTTGGGGAGCTGTTTTTT

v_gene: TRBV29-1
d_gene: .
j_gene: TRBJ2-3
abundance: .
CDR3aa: CSVETPTDITDTQYF
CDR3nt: TGCAGCGTCGAAACCCCGACAGATATCACAGATACGCAGTATTTT

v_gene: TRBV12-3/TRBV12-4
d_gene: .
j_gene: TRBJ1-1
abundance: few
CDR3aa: CASSLGANTEAFF
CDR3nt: TGTGCCAGCAGTTTAGGGGCGAACACTGAAGCTTTCTTT

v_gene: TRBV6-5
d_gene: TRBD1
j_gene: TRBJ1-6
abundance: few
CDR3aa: CASSYTTGNNSPLHF
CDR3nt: TGTGCCAGCAGTTATACGACAGGGAACAATTCACCCCTCCACTTT

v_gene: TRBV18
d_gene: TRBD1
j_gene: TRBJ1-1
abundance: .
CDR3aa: CASSQKGQVGAEAFF
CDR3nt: TGTGCCAGCTCACAGAAGGGACAGGTTGGTGCTGAAGCTTTCTTT

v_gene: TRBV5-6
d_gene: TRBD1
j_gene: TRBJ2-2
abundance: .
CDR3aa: CASRPGQGAAGELFF
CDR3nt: TGTGCCAGCAGACCGGGGCAGGGGGCCGCCGGGGAGCTGTTTTTT